This TCR beta chain was retrieved from a study of long-term antiretroviral therapy in people with HIV. Study as a whole: When the earliest samples were collected, ART was typically delayed until CD4 counts fell. Broader study findings: On ART adherence, viral resistance or therapy changes, no data were available. Gathering of blood took place between about 2004 and 2017, possibly under older ART regimens. Pre-ART-expanded clones dominated the repertoire at all time points.

Survey-level immunoSEQ v3.0 assays were run. Some clones are missing from TCRdb's copy, which holds only in-frame ones; the method was immunoSEQ multiplex PCR. The repertoire includes about 39,000 clones, roughly 85% of them detected once, and 4.5% to 6% sits in the top ten. V gave up 7 bases and J gave up 0 bases; unmatched junction bases: 5. CDR3 size: 15 residues. CDR1 and CDR2 from the germline V gene are SNHLY and FYNNEI. This clone was seen a handful of times. Its specificity is not known. The sequence was collected from a woman between 50 and 59 years old with HIV. Sequencing was performed on unsorted PBMCs, taken 3.1 years after starting antiretroviral therapy. J is TRBJ1-3 and V is TRBV2, with TRBD1 identical over 8 bases. The CDR3: CASTRDRSSGNTIYF. DNA for the CDR3: TGTGCCAGCACTCGGGACAGGAGCTCTGGAAACACCATATATTTT. Combining the CDR3 with reference TRBV2 and TRBJ1-3 gives the whole variable domain EPEVTQTPSHQVTQMGQEVILRCVPISNHLYFYWYRQILGQKVEFLVSFYNNEISEKSEIFDDQFSVERPDGSNFTLKIRSTKLEDSAMYFCASTRDRSSGNTIYFGEGSWLTVV.